The TCR beta chain described here comes from a study of T cell responses to AZD1222 COVID-19 vaccine. Repertoires were generated with immunoSEQ multiplex PCR, while TCRdb's copy carries only in-frame clones and drops some. Of 120,000 or so clones in the sample, roughly 91% were seen once. The junction had 22 bases not matched to a gene; V was cut back by 7 bases and J by 5 bases. Germline V CDR1 and CDR2: SGDLS, YYNGEE. The CDR3 has 18 residues. This specimen was peripheral blood, taken on day 0 of AZD1222 vaccination. The TCR comes from an adult in good health. The chain combines TRBV9 with TRBJ2-7; 9 bases map to TRBD2. CDR3 nucleotides: TGTGCCAGCGAAGCCGGTAGCGGGGGAGCCCGGGGCGGGAACGAGCAGTACTTC. Its protein is CASEAGSGGARGGNEQYF.